These 21 T cell receptor beta chains were sequenced from one sample in a study of CD8+ T cells in alopecia areata. Reverse transcription of extracted RNA yielded cDNA, which provided the sequencing template. Assay: immunoSEQ multiplex PCR; the TCRdb copy retains only in-frame clones and omits some. In the table there are some 95,000 clones, 35% to 50% of which are singletons. The source material was CD4+ T cells sorted from blood. The receptor source for this set is a human donor with alopecia areata.

V usage is TRBV5-1 and J usage is TRBJ2-7, with TRBD1 matching 10 bases. Losses at the gene ends were 2 bases for V and 2 bases for J; bases not matched to a gene: 7. CDR1 and CDR2 from the germline V gene are SGHRS and YFSETQ. The CDR3 has 16 amino acids. CDR3 nucleotide sequence: TGCGCCAGCAGCTTAGGGACAGGGGACTTCGCCTACGAGCAGTACTTC. Translating gives CASSLGTGDFAYEQYF.

The V call is TRBV29-1, the J call TRBJ2-7, with D unclear. This CDR3 spans 13 amino acids. The germline V gene has CDR1 SQVTM and CDR2 ANQGSEA. The CDR3 is CRVKRRVSYEQYF. In DNA form, the CDR3 reads TGCAGGGTAAAACGTCGGGTTTCCTACGAGCAGTACTTC.

This clone was observed a few times. The chain combines TRBV29-1 with TRBJ2-5, with D unresolved. Trimming pared 7 bases from V and 3 bases from J, leaving 6 bases between. This CDR3 is built from 10 residues. CDR1 SQVTM and CDR2 ANQGSEA come from the germline V gene. This CDR3 reads CSATEETQYF. The CDR3 coding sequence is TGCAGCGCTACGGAAGAGACCCAGTACTTC. Combining the CDR3 with reference TRBV29-1 and TRBJ2-5 gives the whole variable domain SAVISQKPSRDICQRGTSLTIQCQVDSQVTMMFWYRQQPGQSLTLIATANQGSEATYESGFVIDKFPISRPNLTFSTLTVSNMSPEDSSIYLCSATEETQYFGPGTRLLVL.

V and J are TRBV7-9 and TRBJ2-5; D remains ambiguous. V was trimmed by 1 base and J by 4 bases, leaving 10 bases between them. The CDR3 is 14 amino acids. Germline V gene sequence: CDR1 SEHNR, CDR2 FQNEAQ (reference sequence). CDR3 nucleotide sequence: TGTGCCAGCAGCTTAGGTCCTAGTGGAGAGACCCAGTACTTC. It translates to CASSLGPSGETQYF.

The rearrangement links TRBV5-6 to TRBJ1-1; a possible D gene is TRBD1 (6 bases). V dropped 5 bases and J dropped 1 base, with 12 bases sitting between them. The CDR3 is made up of 14 amino acids. Germline V CDR1 and CDR2: SGHDT, YYEEEE. The CDR3 region is CASRRQGKNTEAFF. The CDR3 region has the DNA TGTGCCAGCAGACGCCAGGGGAAGAACACTGAAGCTTTCTTT.

V is TRBV4-1 and J is TRBJ2-3; D is uncertain. Germline CDR1 MGHRA, CDR2 YSYEKL. The V gene lost 0 bases and the J gene lost 0 bases, with 10 bases spanning the gap. The CDR3 extends over 16 amino acids. As DNA, the CDR3 is TGCGCCAGCAGCCAAGATCCGACGCCTAGCACAGATACGCAGTATTTT. It specifies CASSQDPTPSTDTQYF.

This clone has a handful of counts. DNA for the CDR3: TGTGCCTCCTGGACAGTTGGCTACACCTTC. This sequence encodes CASWTVGYTF. The chain joins TRBV30 to TRBJ1-2; D is perhaps TRBD1 (6 bases). Germline V gene lookup returns CDR1 GTSNPN and CDR2 SVGIG (reference sequence). Trimming took off 7 bases at V and 7 bases at J, with 10 bases between the two ends. This CDR3 has 10 amino acids.

The chain recombines TRBV29-1 with TRBJ2-1; possibly TRBD1 or TRBD2 for D (5 bases each). The germline V gene has CDR1 SQVTM and CDR2 ANQGSEA. The CDR3 contains 13 residues. V was trimmed by 5 bases and J by 9 bases, leaving 17 bases between them. The CDR3: CSVKRILGAEQFF. The CDR3 DNA sequence: TGCAGCGTTAAGCGGATCCTCGGGGCTGAGCAGTTCTTC.

This clone was counted only a few times. The chain employs TRBV29-1 and TRBJ1-1; D ambiguous. V was trimmed by 4 bases and J by 0 bases, leaving 9 bases between them. The CDR3 consists of 13 residues. The germline CDR1 and CDR2 sequences are SQVTM and ANQGSEA. The CDR3 DNA reads as TGCAGCGTTGCCCAGATCATGAACACTGAAGCTTTCTTT. Its protein product is CSVAQIMNTEAFF.

This chain links TRBV28 with TRBJ2-1; the D gene is possibly TRBD2 (6 bases). V was pared by 5 bases and J by 3 bases, with 8 bases between. Germline CDR1 MDHEN, CDR2 SYDVKM. This CDR3 is built from 13 residues. In DNA form, the CDR3 reads TGTGCCAGCAGTCAAGCGGGCTACAATGAGCAGTTCTTC. Residues: CASSQAGYNEQFF.

The sample holds a few counts of this clone. The chain carries TRBV30 and TRBJ1-1; no clear D. CDR3 length: 11 amino acids. Trimming pared 3 bases from V and 0 bases from J, leaving 2 bases between. CDR1 and CDR2 (germline): GTSNPN, SVGIG (reference sequence). CDR3 region: CAWRLNTEAFF. In DNA, the CDR3 is TGTGCCTGGAGACTGAACACTGAAGCTTTCTTT.

The J gene is TRBJ2-6, the V gene TRBV2; 9 bases map to TRBD1. Trimming at V came to 4 bases and at J to 4 bases, leaving 5 bases not matched to a gene. This CDR3 contains 16 residues. In germline, CDR1 is SNHLY, CDR2 FYNNEI. This CDR3 is CASSGNRGRGANVLTF. CDR3 bases: TGTGCCAGCAGTGGGAACAGGGGGCGAGGGGCCAACGTCCTGACTTTC.

This chain links TRBV30 with TRBJ1-5; possible D gene TRBD1, 5 bases. The CDR3 length is 13 residues. V was clipped by 4 bases and J by 2 bases, with 9 bases between them. The germline V gene encodes CDR1 GTSNPN and CDR2 SVGIG (reference sequence). CDR3: CAWTGQGNQPQHF. CDR3 nucleotide sequence: TGTGCCTGGACGGGGCAGGGCAATCAGCCCCAGCATTTT. The entire variable domain, with the rest obtained from reference TRBV30 and TRBJ1-5, is as follows: SQTIHQWPATLVQPVGSPLSLECTVEGTSNPNLYWYRQAAGRGLQLLFYSVGIGQISSEVPQNLSASRPQDRQFILSSKKLLLSDSGFYLCAWTGQGNQPQHFGDGTRLSIL.

This chain uses TRBV30 with TRBJ2-3; D assignment may be TRBD1 or TRBD2 (5 bases each). The CDR3 contains 15 residues. Trimming shortened V by 0 bases and J by 7 bases, and 17 bases separated the two germline ends. In germline, CDR1 is GTSNPN, CDR2 SVGIG (reference sequence). Here the CDR3 DNA reads TGTGCCTGGAGTGTCACCTACCTCGAGGGGAATACGCAGTATTTT. The encoded protein is CAWSVTYLEGNTQYF.

The chain combines TRBV5-1 with TRBJ2-1, with a possible D match to TRBD1 (6 bases). The CDR3 runs 16 residues. CDR1 and CDR2 (germline): SGHRS, YFSETQ. V lost 4 bases and J 8 bases, leaving 22 bases between the germline ends. The CDR3 coding sequence is TGCGCCAGCAGCCTCCTTCTGGGGGCAATGGGCGATGAGCAGTTCTTC. This codes for CASSLLLGAMGDEQFF.

Only a few counts were recorded for this clone. This chain connects TRBV28 to TRBJ2-5; 8 nucleotides line up with TRBD1. Losses at the gene ends were 4 bases for V and 4 bases for J; bases not matched to a gene: 5. CDR3 length equals 14 residues. Germline values: CDR1 MDHEN, CDR2 SYDVKM. CDR3 coding DNA: TGTGCCAGCAGTTCCTCCGGGACAGGAGAGACCCAGTACTTC. Amino acids: CASSSSGTGETQYF.

This chain joins TRBV29-1 and TRBJ2-1, with TRBD1 identical over 10 bases. Trimming took 4 bases from V and 0 from J; bases not matched to a gene: 9. There are 17 residues in the CDR3. Germline CDR1 is SQVTM and CDR2 is ANQGSEA. CDR3 sequence: CSVVGQGGGNSYNEQFF. CDR3 nucleotide sequence: TGCAGCGTTGTCGGACAGGGGGGAGGAAACTCCTACAATGAGCAGTTCTTC.

This clone has a handful of counts. The chain carries TRBV7-9 and TRBJ1-1, with a weak D call TRBD1 (6 bases). V lost 6 bases and J lost 1, with 18 bases in between. CDR3 length: 16 amino acids. CDR1 is SEHNR and CDR2 is FQNEAQ in the germline V gene (reference sequence). CDR3 bases: TGTGCCAGCAGGAGATACAGGGAGTGGAAGAACACTGAAGCTTTCTTT. Protein sequence: CASRRYREWKNTEAFF.

V usage is TRBV29-1 and J usage is TRBJ2-4; 7 bases are shared with TRBD1. The CDR3 totals 14 residues. CDR1 is SQVTM, CDR2 ANQGSEA, per germline. V lost 2 bases and J lost 3; bases outside the gene matches: 4. The CDR3 region has the DNA TGCAGCGTTGAAATTACAGGGGTCAAAAACATTCAGTACTTC. It codes for CSVEITGVKNIQYF.

The V gene is TRBV30, the J gene TRBJ2-7; possible D gene TRBD2, 6 bases. V gave up 0 bases and J gave up 9 bases, with 12 bases separating them. Germline CDR1 and CDR2: GTSNPN and SVGIG (reference sequence). The length of the CDR3 is 12 residues. CDR3 bases: TGTGCCTGGAGTGTATCCGAGGGAGGGCAGTACTTC. Protein sequence: CAWSVSEGGQYF.

In this sample, this clone turned up many times. This chain connects TRBV7-9 to TRBJ2-1, with 11 bases identical to TRBD2. CDR3 length: 15 residues. Germline V gives CDR1 SEHNR, CDR2 FQNEAQ (reference sequence). The junction had 4 bases not matched to a gene; V was cut back by 5 bases and J by 4 bases. The CDR3, as DNA: TGTGCCAGCAGCGACCGACTAGCGGGGTACAATGAGCAGTTCTTC. Amino acid sequence: CASSDRLAGYNEQFF.